These 28 T cell receptor beta chains came from one sample sequenced in a study of T cells in Graves' hyperthyroidism and ophthalmopathy. The CDR3 regions of TCR beta were amplified from RNA transcripts. HTBI primers were the set used in a first-round RT-PCR of the TCR CDR3. Each CDR3 protein is one row after TCRdb ran MiXCR on the multiplex PCR reads. The profile shows hundreds of thousands of distinct CDR3 sequences, 35% to 55% of them singletons. The material sequenced was peripheral blood or thyroid tissue (not recorded which). Source of these receptors: a woman aged 18-29 years with Graves' hyperthyroidism.

In its sample, this clonotype was seen a few times. The chain links TRBV5-1 to TRBJ1-3; D gene uncertain. The CDR3 covers 12 residues. CDR1 and CDR2 from the germline V gene are SGHRS and YFSETQ. Trimming took 0 bases from V and 7 from J, leaving 5 bases between them. This CDR3 is CASSLDHNTIYF. Here the CDR3 DNA reads TGCGCCAGCAGCTTGGACCATAACACCATATATTTT.

This chain uses TRBV25-1 with TRBJ1-4; D unclear. V lost 10 bases, J lost 8 bases, and 14 bases lay in between. This CDR3 contains 12 residues. CDR1 and CDR2 from the germline V gene are MGHDK and SYGVNS. The CDR3 DNA sequence: TGTGCCACCCCCGCCTTGGAGGAAAAACTGTTTTTT. Translated: CATPALEEKLFF.

This clonotype was counted at least ten times. The chain recombines TRBV2 with TRBJ1-1, with 9 positions matching TRBD1. The V segment lost 6 bases and the J segment 6 bases; nucleotides outside the gene matches: 2. Germline loops: CDR1 SNHLY, CDR2 FYNNEI. The CDR3 runs 12 residues. In nucleotides, the CDR3 is TGTGCCAGCAGGCGGACAGGGGCTGAAGCTTTCTTT. Translation: CASRRTGAEAFF.

This clonotype was seen a handful of times. The chain carries TRBV20-1 and TRBJ2-7; 9 bases map to TRBD2. The junction had 8 bases not matched to a gene; V was cut back by 2 bases and J by 6 bases. Germline-derived CDR1 and CDR2 are DFQATT and SNEGSKA (reference sequence). The length of the CDR3 is 14 residues. DNA of the CDR3: TGCAGTGCTAGATCCGAGCGGGAGGCAGCCGAGCAGTACTTC. Amino acid sequence: CSARSEREAAEQYF.

This chain joins TRBV7-9 and TRBJ1-6; D is undetermined. The germline CDR1 and CDR2 sequences are SEHNR and FQNEAQ (reference sequence). This CDR3 is built from 17 residues. V was cut by 5 bases and J by 2 bases, with 16 bases left in between. This chain's CDR3 is CASSPDGGATYNSPLHF. In DNA form, the CDR3 reads TGTGCCAGCAGCCCGGACGGAGGCGCAACCTATAATTCACCCCTCCACTTT.

This clonotype appeared many times. This CDR3 is CAISEWDRGYEQYF. CDR3 coding DNA: TGTGCCATCAGTGAATGGGACAGGGGCTACGAGCAGTACTTC. This chain links TRBV10-3 with TRBJ2-7; 10 nucleotides align to TRBD1. Germline CDR1 ENHRY, CDR2 SYGVKD. This CDR3 is built from 14 residues. The trim removed 3 bases at V and 3 bases at J, leaving 2 bases unmatched.

This clonotype was counted only a few times. The gene calls are TRBV6-5 and TRBJ2-7; TRBD1 agrees at 9 bases. Germline V gene lookup returns CDR1 MNHEY and CDR2 SVGAGI. The ends lost 4 bases at V and 5 bases at J; junction bases unmatched: 6. The CDR3 is 14 residues long. CDR3 DNA sequence: TGTGCCAGCAGTTCCGGGACAGGGTACGACGAGCAGTACTTC. This sequence encodes CASSSGTGYDEQYF.

The rearrangement uses TRBV6-4 and TRBJ1-2; 7 bases align to TRBD1. The CDR3 totals 15 residues. The ends lost 4 bases at V and 6 bases at J; junction bases unmatched: 11. Germline CDR1 and CDR2: MRHNA and SNTAGT. The chain's CDR3 is CASSARRQGEDGYTF. Here the CDR3 DNA reads TGTGCCAGCAGTGCTCGCCGACAGGGAGAGGATGGCTACACCTTC.

This clonotype has a handful of counts. A junction boundary mismatches the germline segment, possibly from a read error. The DNA of the CDR3 is TGTGCCAGCAGTCAAGAGGATAGCATCCTCTCTGGGGCCAACGTCCTGACTTTC. Protein sequence: CASSQEDSILSGANVLTF. The chain uses TRBV14 and TRBJ2-6; D is uncertain. CDR3 length: 18 residues. CDR1 is SGHDN and CDR2 is FVKESK in the germline V gene.

The gene calls are TRBV5-6 and TRBJ1-1, with D maybe TRBD1 (5 bases). CDR1 SGHDT and CDR2 YYEEEE come from the germline V gene. The CDR3 sequence is 14 residues long. The V end lost 3 bases, the J end lost 0 bases, and 9 bases lay between the germline ends. The CDR3 DNA reads as TGTGCCAGCAGCTGGGACGGAGTGAACACTGAAGCTTTCTTT. Its translation: CASSWDGVNTEAFF. Drawing the rest from reference TRBV5-6 and TRBJ1-1, the complete variable domain is DAGVTQSPTHLIKTRGQQVTLRCSPKSGHDTVSWYQQALGQGPQFIFQYYEEEERQRGNFPDRFSGHQFPNYSSELNVNALLLGDSALYLCASSWDGVNTEAFFGQGTRLTVV.

This clonotype was counted between two and nine times. This chain connects TRBV11-2 to TRBJ2-5; 9 bases match TRBD2. This CDR3 is built from 15 residues. V shed 5 bases and J 4 bases; nucleotides not matched to a gene: 8. Per germline, CDR1 SGHAT and CDR2 FQNNGV. The CDR3 spells CASSQGSGRGETQYF. The CDR3 nucleotides read TGTGCCAGCAGCCAAGGTAGCGGGAGAGGAGAGACCCAGTACTTC. Variable domain in full (rest from reference TRBV11-2 and TRBJ2-5): EAGVAQSPRYKIIEKRQSVAFWCNPISGHATLYWYQQILGQGPKLLIQFQNNGVVDDSQLPKDRFSAERLKGVDSTLKIQPAKLEDSAVYLCASSQGSGRGETQYFGPGTRLLVL.

This clonotype was picked up a small number of times. The rearrangement links TRBV20-1 to TRBJ1-5; 7 bases line up with TRBD1. This CDR3 has 12 amino acids. V lost 4 bases and J lost 5; bases outside the gene matches: 2. The germline V gene encodes CDR1 DFQATT and CDR2 SNEGSKA (reference sequence). The CDR3 DNA reads as TGCAGTGCTAAGCAGGGGGATCAGCCCCAGCATTTT. This encodes CSAKQGDQPQHF.

The rearrangement uses TRBV11-2 and TRBJ1-1; 9 bases are shared with TRBD1. CDR1 is SGHAT and CDR2 is FQNNGV in the germline V gene. V was clipped by 3 bases and J by 3 bases; unmatched bases: 5. This CDR3 comprises 15 residues. The CDR3 region is CASSLGQGRYTEAFF. The CDR3 DNA follows: TGTGCCAGCAGCTTGGGACAGGGACGATACACTGAAGCTTTCTTT.

Many counts were recorded for this clonotype. The V and J genes are TRBV7-3 and TRBJ1-4, with D uncertain. Trimming stripped 1 base from V and 3 bases from J, with 3 bases between. The CDR3 runs 13 residues. The germline V gene has CDR1 SGHTA and CDR2 FQGTGA. The CDR3 is CASSLNANEKLFF. CDR3 coding DNA: TGTGCCAGCAGCTTAAACGCTAATGAAAAACTGTTTTTT.

Ten or more counts support this clonotype. The J gene is TRBJ2-5, the V gene TRBV7-9, with D possibly TRBD2 on 6 matching bases. V lost 8 bases and J lost 2, with 9 bases in between. Germline CDR1 SEHNR, CDR2 FQNEAQ (reference sequence). The CDR3 spans 12 residues. CDR3 residues: CASAGRQETQYF. CDR3 DNA sequence: TGTGCCAGCGCGGGAAGACAAGAGACCCAGTACTTC.

This clonotype came up many times. The chain employs TRBV19 and TRBJ1-6; D not resolved. Germline V gene data show CDR1 as LNHDA and CDR2 as SQIVND (reference sequence). Trimming shortened V by 5 bases and J by 9 bases, and 17 bases separated the two germline ends. CDR3 size: 15 residues. The CDR3 sequence is CASSPRTTGISPLHF. CDR3 DNA sequence: TGTGCCAGTAGTCCTCGGACGACGGGGATTTCACCCCTCCACTTT.

In regard to this clonotype: The junction shows a germline mismatch at one end, possibly a read error. The V and J genes are TRBV7-9 and TRBJ1-1; TRBD1 agrees at 7 bases. CDR1 and CDR2 (germline): SEHNR, FQNEAQ (reference sequence). This CDR3 is built from 13 residues. As DNA, the CDR3 is TGCGCCAGCAGCGCAGGGCGGGACAGAGAAGCTTTCTTT. Its protein product is CASSAGRDREAFF.

The chain couples TRBV15 to TRBJ1-4, with D unresolved. The V gene's germline CDR1 is LNHNV and CDR2 YYDKDF (reference sequence). V dropped 2 bases and J dropped 11 bases, with 12 bases sitting between them. CDR3 length: 13 residues. This chain's CDR3 is CATSRTISGKLFF. The CDR3 DNA reads as TGTGCCACCAGCAGAACTATCAGCGGGAAACTGTTTTTT. Looking up the rest from reference TRBV15 and TRBJ1-4 gives the full variable domain: DAMVIQNPRYQVTQFGKPVTLSCSQTLNHNVMYWYQQKSSQAPKLLFHYYDKDFNNEADTPDNFQSRRPNTSFCFLDIRSPGLGDTAMYLCATSRTISGKLFFGSGTQLSVL.

The V call is TRBV7-6, the J call TRBJ1-2, with D tentatively TRBD1 (6 bases). V shed 5 bases and J shed 8 bases, with 12 bases lying between them. The CDR3 is made up of 12 amino acids. The germline gives CDR1 SGHVS, CDR2 FNYEAQ. Written as DNA, the CDR3 is TGTGCCAGCAGCGCACAGGGAGGAGGCTACACCTTC. As protein: CASSAQGGGYTF. Drawing the rest from reference TRBV7-6 and TRBJ1-2, the complete variable domain is GAGVSQSPRYKVTKRGQDVALRCDPISGHVSLYWYRQALGQGPEFLTYFNYEAQQDKSGLPNDRFSAERPEGSISTLTIQRTEQRDSAMYRCASSAQGGGYTFGSGTRLTVV.

In regard to this clonotype: A read error may be the cause here, since a much bigger clone is one base away. The rearrangement joins TRBV7-9 to TRBJ1-2; the D gene is possibly TRBD1 (6 bases). The CDR3 has 13 residues. Germline V gene sequence: CDR1 SEHNR, CDR2 FQNEAQ (reference sequence). The CDR3 sequence is CTSSLGGVYGYTF. The DNA of the CDR3 is TGTACCAGCAGCTTAGGGGGGGTCTATGGCTACACCTTC.

Turning to this clonotype: A much larger clone sits a single nucleotide away, making a read error possible. This chain uses TRBV7-9 with TRBJ1-1; D gene uncertain. The CDR3 covers 12 residues. V lost 5 bases and J lost 10, with 14 bases in between. In germline, CDR1 is SEHNR, CDR2 FQNEAQ (reference sequence). As DNA, the CDR3 is TGTGCCAGCAGCCCCGGTGATAAAGGAGCTTTCTTT. Translation: CASSPGDKGAFF.

This chain uses TRBV10-3 with TRBJ2-7; D tentatively fits TRBD1 or TRBD2 (5 bases each). V lost 10 bases, J lost 0 bases, and 22 bases lay in between. In germline, CDR1 is ENHRY, CDR2 SYGVKD. The CDR3 runs to 16 residues. DNA of the CDR3: TGTGCCAGCAGAACGGAGAGGGGTGCGAGCTCCTACGAGCAGTACTTC. Encoded protein: CASRTERGASSYEQYF.

This sequence joins TRBV7-9 and TRBJ1-1; D may be TRBD1 (6 bases). The germline CDR1 and CDR2 sequences are SEHNR and FQNEAQ (reference sequence). V gave up 3 bases and J gave up 5 bases, with 10 bases separating them. The length of the CDR3 is 13 residues. The CDR3 region is CASSFTGTTEAFF. CDR3 coding DNA: TGTGCCAGCAGCTTTACCGGGACAACTGAAGCTTTCTTT.

This clonotype was counted at least ten times. The chain joins TRBV2 to TRBJ1-4; D is possibly TRBD1 (6 bases). V lost 6 bases and J lost 6, with 23 bases in between. The CDR3 has 17 amino acids. Germline CDR1 reads SNHLY; CDR2 reads FYNNEI. The CDR3 region has the DNA TGTGCCAGCAGCCAACAGGGACTTGGCGTTCGGGATGAAAAACTGTTTTTT. This translates into CASSQQGLGVRDEKLFF.

The table lists this clonotype with a few counts. This chain joins TRBV25-1 and TRBJ1-2, with D perhaps matching TRBD1 (5 bases). The CDR3 spans 13 residues. From germline, CDR1 is MGHDK and CDR2 SYGVNS. V was cut by 2 bases and J by 6 bases, with 10 bases left in between. CDR3 in DNA: TGTGCCAGCAGTGAAGTGGGGCTCGATGGCTACACCTTC. It encodes CASSEVGLDGYTF.

The genes are TRBV15 and TRBJ1-4; 11 nucleotides agree with TRBD1. CDR1 and CDR2 from the germline V gene are LNHNV and YYDKDF (reference sequence). This CDR3 contains 17 residues. Unmatched junction bases numbered 7, after V lost 0 bases and J lost 7 bases. The CDR3 DNA sequence: TGTGCCACCAGCAGAGAACCCGGGACAGGGGGGACTGAAAAACTGTTTTTT. It specifies CATSREPGTGGTEKLFF.

This clonotype came up many times. The V gene is TRBV9, the J gene TRBJ1-1; tentative D call: TRBD1 (5 bases). V shed 4 bases and J shed 1 base, with 11 bases lying between them. The CDR3 has 14 residues. Germline values: CDR1 SGDLS, CDR2 YYNGEE. CDR3 amino acids: CASSTAGPNTEAFF. DNA of the CDR3: TGTGCCAGCAGCACCGCGGGGCCGAACACTGAAGCTTTCTTT.

Worth noting for this clonotype: The missing conserved phenylalanine or tryptophan at the end of this CDR3 makes a read error likely. The DNA is omitted, as the CDR3 cannot be located on it reliably, and the CDR3 follows TCRdb's listing. This chain connects TRBV9 to TRBJ1-6. The CDR3 is 9 residues long, counting both termini. CDR1 is SGDLS, CDR2 YYNGEE, per germline. CDR3 protein: CASSPHLYQ.